Each of the 32 T cell receptor beta chains below was sequenced from the same sample in a study of shared clonotypes between healthy human individuals. The assay was immunoSEQ multiplex PCR, and TCRdb's table has in-frame clones only and misses some. The sample holds about 1 million clones, around four fifths seen once. The specimen was memory CD4+ T cells sorted from blood. Subset specified: CD45RA-negative fraction. The receptors shown here come from a young man in good health.

The CDR3 nucleotides are TGTGCCAGCAGAAGGGGCTTGAGCCTGAACACCGGGGAGCTGTTTTTT. It is translated as CASRRGLSLNTGELFF. This chain uses TRBV2 with TRBJ2-2; weak D call: TRBD1 (5 bases). Trimming pared 6 bases from V and 1 base from J, leaving 15 bases between. CDR1 and CDR2 (germline): SNHLY, FYNNEI. CDR3 size: 16 residues.

The chain carries TRBV15 and TRBJ2-5; D gene uncertain. CDR3 length equals 18 residues. Germline CDR1 and CDR2: LNHNV and YYDKDF (reference sequence). Trimming removed 2 bases at V and 2 bases at J, with 21 bases between. The CDR3 DNA is TGTGCCACCAGCAGACCTCTTGGGCTTGGGGTAGGTCAAGAGACCCAGTACTTC. It specifies CATSRPLGLGVGQETQYF.

The chain is built from TRBV6-1 and TRBJ2-1; 11 bases are shared with TRBD2. The V and J ends lost 7 bases and 9 bases, in that order; junction bases with no gene match: 8. Germline V gene data show CDR1 as MNHNS and CDR2 as SASEGT. CDR3 size: 14 residues. DNA for the CDR3: TGTGCCAGCACAATAACTAGCGGGAGAAGTGAGCAGTTCTTC. Residues: CASTITSGRSEQFF.

The chain combines TRBV4-3 with TRBJ2-5, with 8 bases fitting TRBD2. After removal of 2 bases from V and 1 base from J, the junction contained 3 bases not matched to a gene. Germline CDR1 and CDR2: LGHNA and YSLEER. The CDR3 runs to 15 residues. CDR3 in DNA: TGCGCCAGCAGCCAAACCCTAGCGGGCCAAGAGACCCAGTACTTC. It codes for CASSQTLAGQETQYF.

The chain couples TRBV29-1 to TRBJ2-7, with no clear D. The CDR3 contains 14 residues. Germline V lookup: CDR1 SQVTM, CDR2 ANQGSEA. Trimming removed 7 bases at V and 0 bases at J, with 16 bases between. CDR3 sequence (DNA): TGCAGCGCCGCAGACAAAGCGAGCTCCTACGAGCAGTACTTC. Its translation: CSAADKASSYEQYF.

The chain is built from TRBV4-1 and TRBJ2-5; D might be TRBD2 (6 bases). V dropped 0 bases and J dropped 7 bases, with 12 bases sitting between them. The CDR3 spans 14 residues. Germline V gene lookup returns CDR1 MGHRA and CDR2 YSYEKL. In DNA form, the CDR3 reads TGCGCCAGCAGCCAAGACCGGGGGTCCGGGACCCAGTACTTC. Translating gives CASSQDRGSGTQYF.

V and J are TRBV19 and TRBJ1-2; 7 bases line up with TRBD1. This CDR3 has 15 amino acids. Germline lookup yields CDR1 LNHDA and CDR2 SQIVND (reference sequence). Germline trimming cut 5 bases from V and 6 bases from J; bases unmatched to any gene: 12. CDR3 sequence: CASSFLQGRTDGYTF. As DNA, the CDR3 is TGTGCCAGTAGTTTTCTACAGGGGAGGACGGATGGCTACACCTTC.

This clone was picked up a small number of times. The chain couples TRBV10-3 to TRBJ2-3; D is perhaps TRBD1 (6 bases). V shed 2 bases and J shed 2 bases, with 8 bases lying between them. This CDR3 region has 14 residues. CDR1 is ENHRY and CDR2 is SYGVKD in the germline V gene. The CDR3 region has the DNA TGTGCCATCAGTGAGCGGACAGCCACAGATACGCAGTATTTT. This sequence encodes CAISERTATDTQYF.

This rearrangement joins TRBV10-3 to TRBJ2-7; no clear D. The CDR3 loop spans 15 amino acids. Trimming left V 11 bases short and J 2 bases short, with 22 bases between. Germline V gene data show CDR1 as ENHRY and CDR2 as SYGVKD. The CDR3 DNA is TGTGCCTCCCGCCAGGCCTCTACTCCCACCTACGAGCAGTACTTC. Encoded protein: CASRQASTPTYEQYF.

The chain links TRBV5-1 to TRBJ2-1, with a tentative D call TRBD2 (5 bases). The CDR3 sequence is 13 residues long. Deletions cut 1 base from V and 3 bases from J, with 5 bases between. Germline-derived CDR1 and CDR2 are SGHRS and YFSETQ. CDR3 in amino acids: CASSLTSYNEQFF. The CDR3 nucleotides are TGCGCCAGCAGCTTGACTAGCTACAATGAGCAGTTCTTC.

The CDR3 spells CASSLDGLEQYF. The CDR3 region has the DNA TGTGCCAGCAGCTTAGACGGGCTCGAGCAGTACTTC. This chain joins TRBV13 and TRBJ2-7; the D is unclear. Looked up from germline, CDR1 is PRHDT and CDR2 is FYEKMQ (reference sequence). There are 12 residues in the CDR3. V was pared by 1 base and J by 6 bases, with 7 bases between.

The chain has TRBV29-1 and TRBJ2-1, with 10 nucleotides matching TRBD1. Germline trimming cut 4 bases from V and 9 bases from J; bases unmatched to any gene: 9. Germline values: CDR1 SQVTM, CDR2 ANQGSEA. This CDR3 has 14 residues. CDR3 nucleotide sequence: TGCAGCGTTGCAACCGGGACAGGGGAGGGTGAGCAGTTCTTC. It encodes CSVATGTGEGEQFF.

V gene TRBV7-2 combines with J gene TRBJ2-3; D is unclear. There are 13 residues in the CDR3. Per the germline V gene, CDR1 is SGHTA and CDR2 is FQGNSA. Trimming removed 1 base at V and 7 bases at J, with 9 bases between. CDR3: CASSLEALHTQYF. For the CDR3, the DNA is TGTGCCAGCAGCTTAGAGGCGCTCCATACGCAGTATTTT.

The sample holds a few counts of this clone. The genes are TRBV2 and TRBJ2-3; D possibly corresponds to TRBD1 (5 bases). Germline values: CDR1 SNHLY, CDR2 FYNNEI. Deletions cut 1 base from V and 0 bases from J, with 8 bases between. The CDR3 is made up of 15 amino acids. Here the CDR3 reads CASSEDRRSTDTQYF. CDR3 in DNA: TGTGCCAGCAGTGAAGACAGGAGAAGCACAGATACGCAGTATTTT. The full variable domain, completed using reference TRBV2 and TRBJ2-3, is EPEVTQTPSHQVTQMGQEVILRCVPISNHLYFYWYRQILGQKVEFLVSFYNNEISEKSEIFDDQFSVERPDGSNFTLKIRSTKLEDSAMYFCASSEDRRSTDTQYFGPGTRLTVL.

A few counts support this clone. V usage is TRBV7-2 and J usage is TRBJ2-3, with 9 bases that match TRBD2. Germline V gene sequence: CDR1 SGHTA, CDR2 FQGNSA. This CDR3 has 16 amino acids. J gave up 3 bases and V 3 bases, and 7 bases lay outside the gene matches. Written as DNA, the CDR3 is TGTGCCAGCAGCTTCCGCGGGGGGGCTTTGACAGATACGCAGTATTTT. Protein product: CASSFRGGALTDTQYF.

The chain links TRBV7-2 to TRBJ2-7; D is unresolved. This CDR3 spans 12 amino acids. Germline loops: CDR1 SGHTA, CDR2 FQGNSA. With 5 bases removed from V and 9 bases from J, the gap between germline ends came to 14 bases. Here the CDR3 DNA reads TGTGCCAGCAGCCTCCAAGGTCTAAGGCAGTACTTC. Translated: CASSLQGLRQYF. The full variable domain, with the rest looked up from reference TRBV7-2 and TRBJ2-7, is GAGVSQSPSNKVTEKGKDVELRCDPISGHTALYWYRQSLGQGLEFLIYFQGNSAPDKSGLPSDRFSAERTGGSVSTLTIQRTQQEDSAVYLCASSLQGLRQYFGPGTRLTVT.

The J gene is TRBJ2-1, the V gene TRBV11-2; D is perhaps TRBD1 (6 bases). Germline assignment: CDR1 SGHAT and CDR2 FQNNGV. The CDR3 is 16 amino acids. V dropped 3 bases and J dropped 4 bases, with 16 bases sitting between them. CDR3 residues: CASSFGGRGRYNEQFF. The CDR3, as DNA: TGTGCCAGCAGCTTTGGGGGCAGGGGCCGATACAATGAGCAGTTCTTC.

Worth noting for this clone: The same CDR3 also results from other DNA sequences found in this sample. This sequence joins TRBV5-1 and TRBJ1-1; weak D call: TRBD1 (5 bases). With 0 bases removed from V and 0 bases from J, the gap between germline ends came to 6 bases. CDR1 is SGHRS, CDR2 YFSETQ, per germline. The length of the CDR3 is 14 residues. The CDR3 spells CASSLAGMNTEAFF. CDR3 sequence (DNA): TGCGCCAGCAGCTTGGCAGGGATGAACACTGAAGCTTTCTTT. Together with reference TRBV5-1 and TRBJ1-1, the CDR3 gives the full variable domain: KAGVTQTPRYLIKTRGQQVTLSCSPISGHRSVSWYQQTPGQGLQFLFEYFSETQRNKGNFPGRFSGRQFSNSRSEMNVSTLELGDSALYLCASSLAGMNTEAFFGQGTRLTVV.

The chain recombines TRBV6-1 with TRBJ1-5; D is unresolved. The CDR3 is 14 residues long. The V end was cut by 4 bases, the J end by 2 bases, with 9 bases between. The germline V gene encodes CDR1 MNHNS and CDR2 SASEGT. The CDR3 is CASSGEFGNQPQHF. The DNA for the CDR3 is TGTGCCAGCAGTGGGGAGTTTGGCAATCAGCCCCAGCATTTT.

The chain is built from TRBV2 and TRBJ1-2, with D possibly TRBD1 on 5 matching bases. This CDR3 is built from 15 residues. Trimming removed 3 bases from V and 0 bases from J, with 11 bases in between. Looked up from germline, CDR1 is SNHLY and CDR2 is FYNNEI. CDR3: CASSDWAGTNYGYTF. The DNA for the CDR3 is TGTGCCAGCAGTGACTGGGCAGGGACTAACTATGGCTACACCTTC.

This clone has just a few counts. This sequence joins TRBV6-6 and TRBJ2-4; D may be TRBD2 (8 bases). Per the germline V gene, CDR1 is MNHNY and CDR2 is SVGAGI (reference sequence). This CDR3 has 14 residues. V lost 7 bases and J lost 9, with 19 bases in between. CDR3 residues: CASKNGGDSLIQYF. The CDR3 coding sequence is TGTGCCAGCAAGAACGGGGGGGACAGCCTCATTCAGTACTTC.

The chain combines TRBV6-5 with TRBJ1-4, with D maybe TRBD1 (6 bases). The ends were cut back, 5 bases at V and 11 bases at J, with 12 bases in the middle. Germline V gene sequence: CDR1 MNHEY, CDR2 SVGAGI. This CDR3 is 12 amino acids long. For the CDR3, the DNA is TGTGCCAGCAGTGACGGGACATACAAACTGTTTTTT. This translates into CASSDGTYKLFF.

This chain links TRBV7-9 with TRBJ1-2; 8 bases align to TRBD1. This CDR3 comprises 14 residues. Germline V gives CDR1 SEHNR, CDR2 FQNEAQ (reference sequence). The V and J ends lost 0 bases and 8 bases, in that order; junction bases with no gene match: 5. CDR3 nucleotides: TGTGCCAGCAGCTTAGCCCAGGGGGCCCAGGGCTACACCTTC. Translating it yields CASSLAQGAQGYTF.

This clone turned up a few times. This chain links TRBV5-1 with TRBJ2-5; TRBD1 is a possible D gene (6 bases). Germline CDR1 reads SGHRS; CDR2 reads YFSETQ. The CDR3 has 16 residues. Trimming shortened V by 0 bases and J by 8 bases, and 20 bases separated the two germline ends. The CDR3 bases are TGCGCCAGCAGCTTGGCCTGGGTCAGGGACAAGAGAACCCAGTACTTC. Amino acids: CASSLAWVRDKRTQYF.

The rearrangement joins TRBV5-6 to TRBJ2-5, with TRBD2 matching over 8 bases. The CDR3 sequence is 15 residues long. With 3 bases clipped from V and 5 bases from J, the junction kept 9 bases outside the gene matches. Germline-derived CDR1 and CDR2 are SGHDT and YYEEEE. The CDR3 DNA sequence: TGTGCCAGCAGCTCGGGAGGGCTGGGGCGGGAGACCCAGTACTTC. It codes for CASSSGGLGRETQYF.

The rearrangement uses TRBV27 and TRBJ2-7, with 8 bases identical to TRBD2. This CDR3 region has 15 residues. J was trimmed by 0 bases and V by 6 bases; bases with no gene match: 7. Germline V CDR1 and CDR2: MNHEY, SMNVEV (reference sequence). The CDR3 reads CASREVGGASYEQYF. CDR3 nucleotides: TGTGCCAGCAGGGAAGTCGGGGGGGCCTCCTACGAGCAGTACTTC.

V usage is TRBV7-3 and J usage is TRBJ2-1; 10 positions agree with TRBD2. The CDR3 sequence is 16 residues long. The germline V gene has CDR1 SGHTA and CDR2 FQGTGA. With V trimmed by 5 bases and J by 7 bases, 11 bases remained unmatched. CDR3 sequence: CASSLRLAGPQNEQFF. DNA of the CDR3: TGTGCCAGCAGCCTAAGACTAGCGGGCCCCCAAAATGAGCAGTTCTTC.

CDR3 amino acids: CASSYSGGSTYNEQFF. The CDR3 region has the DNA TGTGCCAGCAGTTACTCGGGGGGGAGCACCTACAATGAGCAGTTCTTC. V is TRBV6-6 and J is TRBJ2-1, with 7 bases aligning to TRBD2. There are 16 residues in the CDR3. V gave up 0 bases and J gave up 2 bases; unmatched junction bases: 4. The germline V gene has CDR1 MNHNY and CDR2 SVGAGI (reference sequence).

V gene TRBV25-1 combines with J gene TRBJ2-2; TRBD1 aligns across 10 bases. CDR3 length: 17 amino acids. J lost 6 bases, V lost 1 base, and 8 bases had no gene match. Germline CDR1 and CDR2: MGHDK and SYGVNS. The CDR3 sequence: CASSEWGQGLYSGELFF. The CDR3 DNA reads TGTGCCAGCAGTGAATGGGGACAGGGGCTGTATTCCGGGGAGCTGTTTTTT.

The chain is built from TRBV10-3 and TRBJ1-6; a possible D gene is TRBD1 (6 bases). There are 16 residues in the CDR3. Trimming stripped 2 bases from V and 0 bases from J, with 8 bases between. Germline lookup yields CDR1 ENHRY and CDR2 SYGVKD. CDR3 amino acids: CAISEQGSSYNSPLHF. CDR3 nucleotides: TGTGCCATCAGTGAGCAGGGGAGCTCCTATAATTCACCCCTCCACTTT.

The chain has TRBV5-1 and TRBJ2-7, with 8 bases that match TRBD1. Trimming cost V 4 bases and J 6 bases; bases outside gene matches: 12. Germline CDR1 reads SGHRS; CDR2 reads YFSETQ. The length of the CDR3 is 15 residues. Written as DNA, the CDR3 is TGCGCCAGCAGCCCAGGGACAGGTGGAAACTTCGAGCAGTACTTC. It yields the protein CASSPGTGGNFEQYF.

The rearrangement links TRBV19 to TRBJ2-5; D is perhaps TRBD2 (6 bases). The ends were cut back, 5 bases at V and 5 bases at J, with 9 bases in the middle. Germline values: CDR1 LNHDA, CDR2 SQIVND (reference sequence). The CDR3 runs 12 residues. The CDR3 DNA sequence: TGTGCCAGTAGTTGGAGCGGGGAGACCCAGTACTTC. Encoded protein: CASSWSGETQYF.